This T cell receptor (beta chain) was sequenced for a study of CD8 T cells in ankylosing spondylitis (dated by TCRdb to the late 2010s). In terms of the full investigation: The study profiled T cell receptor beta repertoires in healthy donors and ankylosing spondylitis patients to find disease-linked TCR variants. The whole study cohort included 108 healthy donors and around 24 ankylosing spondylitis patients. Peripheral blood was sampled, and synovial fluid was additionally collected from ankylosing spondylitis patients. Beyond this particular receptor, the publication reports: A TCR beta motif made up of under ten highly homologous amino acid variants appeared to be characteristic of blood from ankylosing spondylitis patients. According to the report, matched synovial fluid samples from ankylosing spondylitis patients were significantly enriched for the disease-linked clones. Some motif variants were previously reported in synovial fluid and blood of reactive arthritis patients, suggesting common disease-initiation mechanisms. In peripheral blood, the disease-linked clones were found at relatively low frequencies and had a CD8+ phenotype.

The CDR3 covers 17 residues, taking in both the cysteine and the phenylalanine. The read is trimmed to its CDR3 DNA, 51 bases read in frame from base 1. The V end loses 3 bases and the J end loses 10 bases, and a stretch of 22 bases separates them. Per the germline V gene, KGHSH is the CDR1 and LQKENI is the CDR2. A note on this clonotype: The specificity of this receptor is unknown. The sample holds no much larger clone one base away, and base qualities are not on file.

The listed sequencing device is Illumina HiSeq 2500. Quantitative 5'-RACE with molecular barcodes was used to prepare TCR beta libraries. The original methods were these. A new computational method, built on a probabilistic model of VDJ rearrangement, was used to identify disease-linked TCR variants. The public reads were quality trimmed at Q25 with fastp and then assembled into clones with MiXCR by TCRdb, keeping productive beta chains. Merged by CDR3 protein, the rows form single entries marked with the most common genes and DNA. TCRdb, not the original authors, processed these V and J calls. A total of roughly 350,000 distinct CDR3 sequences appear in this sample, 8% of them only once. The top ten clonotypes cover roughly 15% of the sample.

This sequence was found in a male donor with ankylosing spondylitis. The sample consisted of blood, either unsorted or a sorted T cell fraction (not recorded which). Recombination joined TRBV18 with TRBJ1-6, with a tentative D gene TRBD1 over 5 matching bases. DNA sequence: TGTGCCAGCTCACCGGCGGGCCCTGGTTGGGGGGACTCACCCCTCCACTTT. This is translated as CASSPAGPGWGDSPLHF.